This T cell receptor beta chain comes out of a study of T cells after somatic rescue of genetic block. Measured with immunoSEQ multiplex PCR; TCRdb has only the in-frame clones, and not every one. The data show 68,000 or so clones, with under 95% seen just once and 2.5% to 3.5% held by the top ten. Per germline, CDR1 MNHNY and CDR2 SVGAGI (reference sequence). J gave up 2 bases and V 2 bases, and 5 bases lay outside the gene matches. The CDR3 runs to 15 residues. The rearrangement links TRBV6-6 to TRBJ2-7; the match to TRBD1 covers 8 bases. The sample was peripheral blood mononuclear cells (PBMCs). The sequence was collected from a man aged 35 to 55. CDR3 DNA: TGTGCCAGCAGTTACGCTGACAGGGGCGCCTACGAGCAGTACTTC. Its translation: CASSYADRGAYEQYF.